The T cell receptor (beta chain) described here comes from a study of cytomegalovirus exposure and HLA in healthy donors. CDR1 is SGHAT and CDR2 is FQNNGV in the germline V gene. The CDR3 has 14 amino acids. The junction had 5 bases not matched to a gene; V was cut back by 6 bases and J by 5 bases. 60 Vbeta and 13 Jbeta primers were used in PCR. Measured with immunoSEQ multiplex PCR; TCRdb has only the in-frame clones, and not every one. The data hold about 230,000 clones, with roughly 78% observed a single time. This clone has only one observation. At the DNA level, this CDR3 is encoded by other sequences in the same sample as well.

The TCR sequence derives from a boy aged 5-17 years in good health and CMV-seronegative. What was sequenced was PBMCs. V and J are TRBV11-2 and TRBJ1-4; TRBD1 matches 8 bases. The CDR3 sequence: CASSRTGRNEKLFF. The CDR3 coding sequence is TGTGCCAGCAGTCGGACAGGGAGAAATGAAAAACTGTTTTTT.